The entry below gives a single TCR beta chain sequence along with its context. This entry is derived from a study of blood T cells in healthy people across ages. The CDR3 totals 15 residues. From germline, CDR1 is MNHNY and CDR2 SVGAGI (reference sequence). The V gene end was trimmed by 6 bases and the J gene end by 7 bases; junction bases not matched to a gene: 10. Next came a second PCR, run for about 6 to 12 cycles, which used a sample-barcoded 5' primer along with a J-beta primer mix. Every cDNA was tagged by a template-switch adaptor with 12 random nucleotides. Each CDR3 protein is one row after TCRdb ran MiXCR on the 5' RACE reads. The table lists approximately 2,000,000 distinct CDR3 sequences, around 40% of them singletons. The individuals who served as donors were healthy Caucasians living in Russia, aged roughly 6 to 100. The authors extracted at least 5 micrograms of total RNA per sample.

The V gene is TRBV6-6, the J gene TRBJ2-3; 10 bases line up with TRBD2. The sequenced material came from blood. The sequence came from a human donor in good health. In nucleotides, the CDR3 is TGTGCCAGCAGAGTTACAGCGGGGGGGACGAATACGCAGTATTTT. Amino acids: CASRVTAGGTNTQYF.